The source of this T cell receptor (beta chain) is a study of blood T cells in healthy people across ages. Study results and caveats: The recorded TCR beta diversity per million T cells decreased in a roughly linear manner with age. Unsorted PBMCs prevented conclusive naive versus antigen-experienced comparison. It was the long-lived donors that had more naive CD4+ cells and higher diversity than aged donors.

For the second PCR, which ran for about 7 to 12 cycles, a sample-barcoded 5' primer and a J-beta primer mix were used. Each CDR3 protein gets one entry after TCRdb re-called the 5' RACE reads with MiXCR. The sample includes about 680,000 distinct CDR3 sequences, over 45% of them seen just once. As to this clonotype: Its antigen is still unknown.

The J segment lost 4 bases and the V segment lost 0 bases, leaving 11 bases of the junction unmatched. The CDR3 spans 16 residues. Germline-derived CDR1 and CDR2 are DFQATT and SNEGSKA (reference sequence). The receptor's source is a woman aged 55-69 years in good health. This rearrangement joins TRBV20-1 to TRBJ2-7, with 8 bases fitting TRBD2. The sequenced sample consisted of blood. The CDR3 protein is CSARDIRASGWYEQYF. Written as DNA, the CDR3 is TGCAGTGCTAGAGATATCAGGGCTAGCGGGTGGTACGAGCAGTACTTC.